The rows below give T cell receptor beta chains drawn from one sample of a study of shared clonotypes between healthy human individuals. The protocol was immunoSEQ multiplex PCR, while the TCRdb copy is restricted to in-frame clones and leaves out a portion. The sample has about 2 million clones; over 85% are singletons. Sequencing was carried out using naive CD8+ T cells sorted from blood. These receptors came from a man between 18 and 35 years old in good health. Both conserved end residues are part of each CDR3. The order of the fields is CDR3 DNA, CDR3 protein, J gene, clone size, D gene, V gene. The D gene is left open where the match is weak. Only part of the rows carry a size: once, few, many, or a class if the clone is expanded.

CDR3 DNA: TGCAGTGCCTACAATGAGCAGTTCTTC
CDR3 protein: CSAYNEQFF
J gene: TRBJ2-1
clone size: .
D gene: .
V gene: TRBV20-1

CDR3 DNA: TGTGCCAGTACTTACTCCTGGGGGTACAATCAGCCCCAGCATTTT
CDR3 protein: CASTYSWGYNQPQHF
J gene: TRBJ1-5
clone size: .
D gene: .
V gene: TRBV19

CDR3 DNA: TGTGCCAGCAGTTTTAACAGGATGAACACTGAAGCTTTCTTT
CDR3 protein: CASSFNRMNTEAFF
J gene: TRBJ1-1
clone size: .
D gene: .
V gene: TRBV27

CDR3 DNA: TGCGCCAGCAGCTTGGCCGCCGCCTCTGGAAACACCATATATTTT
CDR3 protein: CASSLAAASGNTIYF
J gene: TRBJ1-3
clone size: .
D gene: .
V gene: TRBV5-1

CDR3 DNA: TGTGCCAGCAGCTCGACAGGGTTGAACACTGAAGCTTTCTTT
CDR3 protein: CASSSTGLNTEAFF
J gene: TRBJ1-1
clone size: .
D gene: TRBD1
V gene: TRBV11-2

CDR3 DNA: TGCAGCGTAGCTGGACAGGGAGACAGTGAAAAACTGTTTTTT
CDR3 protein: CSVAGQGDSEKLFF
J gene: TRBJ1-4
clone size: .
D gene: TRBD1
V gene: TRBV29-1

CDR3 DNA: TGTGCCAGCAGTTTCGGGGGGCAGGGGGCAGATACGCAGTATTTT
CDR3 protein: CASSFGGQGADTQYF
J gene: TRBJ2-3
clone size: once
D gene: .
V gene: TRBV27

CDR3 DNA: TGTGCCAGCAGCTTTGGTGGGAGCACAGATACGCAGTATTTT
CDR3 protein: CASSFGGSTDTQYF
J gene: TRBJ2-3
clone size: .
D gene: .
V gene: TRBV13

CDR3 DNA: TGTGCCAGCAGTTTGTTTAGGTTTGATCAGCCCCAGCATTTT
CDR3 protein: CASSLFRFDQPQHF
J gene: TRBJ1-5
clone size: few
D gene: .
V gene: TRBV6-6

CDR3 DNA: TGTGCCAGCAGTTTATCTTTTCCCGGGGAGCTGTTTTTT
CDR3 protein: CASSLSFPGELFF
J gene: TRBJ2-2
clone size: .
D gene: .
V gene: TRBV27

CDR3 DNA: TGTGCCAGTAGTACTGGACAGAACTCCTACGAGCAGTACTTC
CDR3 protein: CASSTGQNSYEQYF
J gene: TRBJ2-7
clone size: .
D gene: .
V gene: TRBV19

CDR3 DNA: TGTGCCAGCAGCGTATCAGGGTCGTTTGGCTACACCTTC
CDR3 protein: CASSVSGSFGYTF
J gene: TRBJ1-2
clone size: .
D gene: .
V gene: TRBV9

CDR3 DNA: TGTGCCAGTAGCCCCGATCTAGAGGAGACCCAGTACTTC
CDR3 protein: CASSPDLEETQYF
J gene: TRBJ2-5
clone size: .
D gene: .
V gene: TRBV19

CDR3 DNA: TGTGCCAGCAGCGCGCGCCGGGACCTAACAGGCGAGCAGTACTTC
CDR3 protein: CASSARRDLTGEQYF
J gene: TRBJ2-7
clone size: once
D gene: .
V gene: TRBV9

CDR3 DNA: TGTGCCTGGAGTCGGGGGTTTGATACGCAGTATTTT
CDR3 protein: CAWSRGFDTQYF
J gene: TRBJ2-3
clone size: .
D gene: .
V gene: TRBV30

CDR3 DNA: TGTGCCAGCGGCGCGTATGGCACAGATACGCAGTATTTT
CDR3 protein: CASGAYGTDTQYF
J gene: TRBJ2-3
clone size: .
D gene: .
V gene: TRBV6-5

CDR3 DNA: TGTGCCAGCAGCTGGGCGAACACCGGGGAGCTGTTTTTT
CDR3 protein: CASSWANTGELFF
J gene: TRBJ2-2
clone size: few
D gene: .
V gene: TRBV6-5

CDR3 DNA: TGTGCCAGCAGTAGCCCCGGGACTAGCGGGGCAGAGACCCAGTACTTC
CDR3 protein: CASSSPGTSGAETQYF
J gene: TRBJ2-5
clone size: .
D gene: TRBD2
V gene: TRBV27

CDR3 DNA: TGTGCCAGCAGCCCCTTCGCGAGGGTACGGTACGAGCAGTACTTC
CDR3 protein: CASSPFARVRYEQYF
J gene: TRBJ2-7
clone size: .
D gene: .
V gene: TRBV27

CDR3 DNA: TGTGCCAGCAGTCCAAGGCTGAACACTGAAGCTTTCTTT
CDR3 protein: CASSPRLNTEAFF
J gene: TRBJ1-1
clone size: .
D gene: .
V gene: TRBV6-6

CDR3 DNA: TGCGCCACTTCCGCGGATTCAGGGTTTAATGAAAAACTGTTTTTT
CDR3 protein: CATSADSGFNEKLFF
J gene: TRBJ1-4
clone size: .
D gene: .
V gene: TRBV4-3

CDR3 DNA: TGTGCCAGCAGCCCGCTACGAACAGTCGAGCAGTACTTC
CDR3 protein: CASSPLRTVEQYF
J gene: TRBJ2-7
clone size: .
D gene: .
V gene: TRBV11-2

CDR3 DNA: TGTGCCAGCAGTGTCGGGACCTGGAACACCGGGGAGCTGTTTTTT
CDR3 protein: CASSVGTWNTGELFF
J gene: TRBJ2-2
clone size: .
D gene: .
V gene: TRBV2

CDR3 DNA: TGCGCCAGCAGTCATCCGGTACAGGGATTGAATGAAAAACTGTTTTTT
CDR3 protein: CASSHPVQGLNEKLFF
J gene: TRBJ1-4
clone size: .
D gene: .
V gene: TRBV4-1

CDR3 DNA: TGTGCCAGCAGTTTATTGGGTCGGGGGAACGAGCAGTACTTC
CDR3 protein: CASSLLGRGNEQYF
J gene: TRBJ2-7
clone size: once
D gene: .
V gene: TRBV28

CDR3 DNA: TGTGCCAGCAGCTCCGGTTTGGAGCCCCAGCATTTT
CDR3 protein: CASSSGLEPQHF
J gene: TRBJ1-5
clone size: .
D gene: .
V gene: TRBV5-6

CDR3 DNA: TGTGCCAGCAGCCCGGACAGGGCTAACTATGGCTACACCTTC
CDR3 protein: CASSPDRANYGYTF
J gene: TRBJ1-2
clone size: .
D gene: TRBD1
V gene: TRBV5-6

CDR3 DNA: TGTGCCAGCAGCTTAGCGCGGGGGGGGACCACAGATACGCAGTATTTT
CDR3 protein: CASSLARGGTTDTQYF
J gene: TRBJ2-3
clone size: once
D gene: TRBD2
V gene: TRBV7-9

CDR3 DNA: TGTGCCAGCAGAGTGGCGGGGGGGACAGGCCTCAATCAGCCCCAGCATTTT
CDR3 protein: CASRVAGGTGLNQPQHF
J gene: TRBJ1-5
clone size: once
D gene: TRBD1
V gene: TRBV2

CDR3 DNA: TGTGCCAGCAGCCCCCGGCGAACCTACGAGCAGTACTTC
CDR3 protein: CASSPRRTYEQYF
J gene: TRBJ2-7
clone size: .
D gene: .
V gene: TRBV11-2

CDR3 DNA: TGTGCCAGCAGTTTATTGCCGGGGAACTATGGCTACACCTTC
CDR3 protein: CASSLLPGNYGYTF
J gene: TRBJ1-2
clone size: once
D gene: .
V gene: TRBV27

CDR3 DNA: TGCGCCAGCAGCCGGACCGTTGCGGACACTGAAGCTTTCTTT
CDR3 protein: CASSRTVADTEAFF
J gene: TRBJ1-1
clone size: .
D gene: .
V gene: TRBV4-1

CDR3 DNA: TGTGCCAGCAGCTTAGGAGATAACACTGAAGCTTTCTTT
CDR3 protein: CASSLGDNTEAFF
J gene: TRBJ1-1
clone size: few
D gene: .
V gene: TRBV7-9

CDR3 DNA: TGTGCCAGCAGCGCCCCTCCCAGCAAGAACACCGGGGAGCTGTTTTTT
CDR3 protein: CASSAPPSKNTGELFF
J gene: TRBJ2-2
clone size: .
D gene: .
V gene: TRBV9

CDR3 DNA: TGTGCCAGCAGCCAAGGTCCCCGAGGGGCCGATACGCAGTATTTT
CDR3 protein: CASSQGPRGADTQYF
J gene: TRBJ2-3
clone size: .
D gene: .
V gene: TRBV7-3

CDR3 DNA: TGTGCCAGCAGCTATGCCGCGGGAGACTACGAGCAGTACTTC
CDR3 protein: CASSYAAGDYEQYF
J gene: TRBJ2-7
clone size: .
D gene: TRBD2
V gene: TRBV7-6

CDR3 DNA: TGCAGTGCCTACACTGAAGCTTTCTTT
CDR3 protein: CSAYTEAFF
J gene: TRBJ1-1
clone size: few
D gene: .
V gene: TRBV20-1

CDR3 DNA: TGTGCCAGCAGCCCCGCAGGGAACCAAGAGACCCAGTACTTC
CDR3 protein: CASSPAGNQETQYF
J gene: TRBJ2-5
clone size: .
D gene: .
V gene: TRBV9

CDR3 DNA: TGTGCCAGTAGTATACAGGACTATGGCTACACCTTC
CDR3 protein: CASSIQDYGYTF
J gene: TRBJ1-2
clone size: .
D gene: .
V gene: TRBV19

CDR3 DNA: TGTGCCTGGTCTCCAGGGGGCCTGAACACCGGGGAGCTGTTTTTT
CDR3 protein: CAWSPGGLNTGELFF
J gene: TRBJ2-2
clone size: .
D gene: TRBD1
V gene: TRBV30

CDR3 DNA: TGTGCCAGCAGTGAACTTGACAACGGGGTCCACAATGAGCAGTTCTTC
CDR3 protein: CASSELDNGVHNEQFF
J gene: TRBJ2-1
clone size: .
D gene: .
V gene: TRBV6-1

CDR3 DNA: TGTGCCAGCAGTGAACCCCCGTATCTCACAGATACGCAGTATTTT
CDR3 protein: CASSEPPYLTDTQYF
J gene: TRBJ2-3
clone size: few
D gene: .
V gene: TRBV6-1

CDR3 DNA: TGTGCCAGCAGTCCCCGCGTTGCGGCAGGGGGGACCGGGGAGCTGTTTTTT
CDR3 protein: CASSPRVAAGGTGELFF
J gene: TRBJ2-2
clone size: .
D gene: .
V gene: TRBV28

CDR3 DNA: TGTGCCACCGCTGAGGGGGTATGGGACTACGAGCAGTACTTC
CDR3 protein: CATAEGVWDYEQYF
J gene: TRBJ2-7
clone size: once
D gene: .
V gene: TRBV15

CDR3 DNA: TGTGCCAGTGTAGACAAATCCAATATTATGACTTTCTTT
CDR3 protein: CASVDKSNIMTFF
J gene: TRBJ1-1
clone size: .
D gene: .
V gene: TRBV19